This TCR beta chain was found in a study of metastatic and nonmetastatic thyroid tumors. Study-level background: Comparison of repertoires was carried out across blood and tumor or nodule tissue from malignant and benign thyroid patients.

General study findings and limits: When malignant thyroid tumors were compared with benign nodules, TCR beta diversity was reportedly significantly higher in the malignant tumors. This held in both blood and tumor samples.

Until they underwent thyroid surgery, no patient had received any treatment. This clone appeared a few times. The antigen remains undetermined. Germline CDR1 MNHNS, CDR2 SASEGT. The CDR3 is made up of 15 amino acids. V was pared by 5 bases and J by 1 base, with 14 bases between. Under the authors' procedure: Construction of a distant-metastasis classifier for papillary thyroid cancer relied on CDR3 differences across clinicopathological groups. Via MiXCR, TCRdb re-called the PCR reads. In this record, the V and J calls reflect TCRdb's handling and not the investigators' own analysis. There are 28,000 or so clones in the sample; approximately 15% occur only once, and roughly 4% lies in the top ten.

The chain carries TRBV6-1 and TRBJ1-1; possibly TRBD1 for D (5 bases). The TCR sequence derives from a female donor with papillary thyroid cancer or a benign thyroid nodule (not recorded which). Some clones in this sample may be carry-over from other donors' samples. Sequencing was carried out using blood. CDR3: CASSQKPRGNTEAFF. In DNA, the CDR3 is TGTGCCAGCAGTCAAAAGCCTAGGGGGAACACTGAAGCTTTCTTT.